These 3 T cell receptor beta chains originate from one sample sequenced in a study of response to subunit inactivated influenza vaccine. TCRdb re-analysed the RT-PCR reads in MiXCR, keeping a single row per CDR3 protein. Here the sample spans approximately 700,000 distinct CDR3 sequences, 15% to 19% being singletons. The source material was PBMCs from blood, sampled less than 13 days after vaccination. These receptors originate from a man aged 45 to 65 who received an inactivated influenza vaccine.

As for this clonotype: This CDR3 is missing its conserved last phenylalanine or tryptophan, likely due to a read error. The CDR3 nucleotides are TGTGCAAGCAGCCTTAGACAGGGGACGGATGAGACCCAGTACTTA. This codes for CASSLRQGTDETQYL. The V call is TRBV7-9, the J call TRBJ2-5, with TRBD1 matching 8 bases. The CDR3 is 15 residues long. The germline V gene has CDR1 SEHNR and CDR2 FQNEAQ (reference sequence).

The V gene is TRBV20-1, the J gene TRBJ2-4; a possible D gene is TRBD2 (6 bases). Germline CDR1 DFQATT, CDR2 SNEGSKA (reference sequence). The V end was cut by 5 bases, the J end by 5 bases, with 13 bases between. CDR3 length equals 13 residues. CDR3 sequence (DNA): TGCAGTGCTGGAGGGCCTGGTCAAAACATTCAGTACTTC. Its translation is CSAGGPGQNIQYF.

This clonotype was detected a few times. The chain recombines TRBV12-3 or TRBV12-4 with TRBJ2-2; 13 bases line up with TRBD2. This CDR3 contains 16 residues. The trim removed 7 bases at V and 5 bases at J, leaving 7 bases unmatched. The CDR3 bases are TGTGCCAGCACCACGGGACTAGCGGGGAGTACCGGGGAGCTGTTTTTT. Translation: CASTTGLAGSTGELFF.